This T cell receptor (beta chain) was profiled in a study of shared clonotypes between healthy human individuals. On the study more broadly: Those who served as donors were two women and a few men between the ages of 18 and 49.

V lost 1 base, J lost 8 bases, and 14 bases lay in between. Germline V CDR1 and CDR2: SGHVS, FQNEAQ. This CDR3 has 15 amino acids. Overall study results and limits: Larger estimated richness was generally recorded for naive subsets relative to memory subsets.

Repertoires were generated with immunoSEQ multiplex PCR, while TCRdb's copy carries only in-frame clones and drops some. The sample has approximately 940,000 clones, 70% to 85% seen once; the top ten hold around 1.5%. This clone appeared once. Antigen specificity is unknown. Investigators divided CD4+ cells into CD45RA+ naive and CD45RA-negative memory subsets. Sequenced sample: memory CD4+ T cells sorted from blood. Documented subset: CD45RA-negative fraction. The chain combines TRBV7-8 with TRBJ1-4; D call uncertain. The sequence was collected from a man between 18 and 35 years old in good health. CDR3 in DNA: TGTGCCAGCAGCTTAGTTGGTCAGCCTGGGGAAAAACTGTTTTTT. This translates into CASSLVGQPGEKLFF.